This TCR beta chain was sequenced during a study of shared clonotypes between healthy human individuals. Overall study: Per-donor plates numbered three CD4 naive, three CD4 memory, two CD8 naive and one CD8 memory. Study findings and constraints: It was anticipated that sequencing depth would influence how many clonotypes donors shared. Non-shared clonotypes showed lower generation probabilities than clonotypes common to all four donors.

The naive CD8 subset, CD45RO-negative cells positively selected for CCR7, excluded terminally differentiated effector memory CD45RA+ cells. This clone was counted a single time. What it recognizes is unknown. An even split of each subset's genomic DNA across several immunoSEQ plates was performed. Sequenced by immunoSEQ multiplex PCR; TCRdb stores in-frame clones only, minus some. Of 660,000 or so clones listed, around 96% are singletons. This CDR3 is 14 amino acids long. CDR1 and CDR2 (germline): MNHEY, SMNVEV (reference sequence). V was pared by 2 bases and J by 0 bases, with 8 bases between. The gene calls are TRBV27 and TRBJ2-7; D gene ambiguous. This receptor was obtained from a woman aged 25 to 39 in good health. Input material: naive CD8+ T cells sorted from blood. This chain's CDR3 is CASSLAVGSYEQYF. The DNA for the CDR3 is TGTGCCAGCAGTTTAGCGGTTGGCTCCTACGAGCAGTACTTC.